This T cell receptor (beta chain) was captured by sequencing in a study of OX40 agonist ivuxolimab in advanced cancers. For the study at large: The patients' treatment was ivuxolimab, an agonistic anti-OX40 (CD134) antibody.

Study results and caveats: What antigens the expanded peripheral T cells recognized was never established. Doses of 0.1 to 3.0 mg/kg were accompanied by clonal expansion of CD4+ and CD8+ blood T cells by week 6.

As regards this clone: Its antigen is undetermined.

Only in-frame clones appear in the TCRdb table, and some are missing; sequencing was by immunoSEQ multiplex PCR. The sample consists of some 97,000 clones, under 95% of them appearing once. Individuals having autoimmune disease history or systemic immunosuppression were not enrolled. After removal of 5 bases from V and 5 bases from J, the junction contained 17 bases not matched to a gene. The CDR3 runs 18 residues. CDR1 is MDHEN, CDR2 SYDVKM, per germline. The source is an adult with an advanced solid tumor such as melanoma, head and neck, liver or kidney cancer. The source material was CD4+ or CD8+ T cells sorted from blood, sampled in a trial of the OX40 agonist ivuxolimab. This chain links TRBV28 with TRBJ1-5; 8 bases line up with TRBD1. The CDR3 is CASSPTNKVQGAHQPQHF. In nucleotides, the CDR3 is TGTGCCAGCAGTCCCACAAACAAAGTCCAGGGGGCCCATCAGCCCCAGCATTTT.